This T cell receptor (beta chain) was documented in a study of shared clonotypes between healthy human individuals. The study's findings and limits: Naive CD4 clonotypes were shared across a handful of donors at about 5%. Rarefaction revealed incomplete sorted-subset sequencing despite large depth. The four-donor shared clonotypes exceeded non-shared clonotypes in generation probability, with non-shared ones scoring lower.

With respect to this clone: No antigen is known for it.

Germline values: CDR1 MGHDK, CDR2 SYGVNS. CDR3 length: 12 residues. J was trimmed by 14 bases and V by 5 bases; bases with no gene match: 11. In the CD4+ fraction, cells were divided into CD45RA+ naive and CD45RA-negative memory subsets. TCRdb keeps only in-frame clones here, not all; method: immunoSEQ multiplex PCR. This repertoire shows approximately 2.4 million clones, approximately 95% found once; its top ten account for less than 0.15%. The chain links TRBV25-1 to TRBJ2-5; 7 bases agree with TRBD1. The clonotype was recovered from a man aged 18 to 35 in good health. Material: naive CD4+ T cells sorted from blood. Sample subset: CD45RA+ positively selected. The CDR3 is CASSFQKGTAYF. CDR3 sequence (DNA): TGTGCCAGCAGTTTTCAAAAAGGGACAGCCTACTTC.